These 29 T cell receptor beta chains came from one sample sequenced in a study of blood T cell repertoires in COVID-19. Sequenced by immunoSEQ multiplex PCR; TCRdb stores in-frame clones only, minus some. The sample contains under 300,000 clones, more than 75% of which appear only once. The sample comprised PBMCs or T cells enriched from blood (not recorded which). These receptors all stem from a woman aged 60-75 years in a cohort exposed to, infected with or recovered from COVID-19 (not recorded which).

This clone was seen only a few times. V usage is TRBV6-5 and J usage is TRBJ1-3, with D possibly matching TRBD1 (6 bases). Trimming cost V 4 bases and J 0 bases, with 10 bases left between them. The CDR3 loop spans 15 amino acids. Germline V gene lookup returns CDR1 MNHEY and CDR2 SVGAGI. The CDR3 nucleotides read TGTGCCAGCAGTTCCGACAGGTTCTCTGGAAACACCATATATTTT. This sequence encodes CASSSDRFSGNTIYF.

The rearrangement links TRBV7-2 to TRBJ1-2; TRBD1 might be the D (6 bases). CDR3 length: 14 amino acids. V was shortened by 5 bases and J by 8 bases, with 18 bases between the two germline ends. The germline CDR1 and CDR2 sequences are SGHTA and FQGNSA. The chain's CDR3 is CASSLNGGAGGYTF. The CDR3 DNA is TGTGCCAGCAGCCTTAACGGGGGGGCTGGCGGCTACACCTTC.

This chain joins TRBV15 and TRBJ2-2; TRBD2 matches at 10 bases. Looked up from germline, CDR1 is LNHNV and CDR2 is YYDKDF (reference sequence). The CDR3 covers 19 residues. The V gene end was trimmed by 0 bases and the J gene end by 5 bases; junction bases not matched to a gene: 12. CDR3 coding DNA: TGTGCCACCAGCAGAGAGTTTTCAGCGGGAGGGCATTTTACCGGGGAGCTGTTTTTT. Amino acids: CATSREFSAGGHFTGELFF.

The V gene is TRBV24-1, the J gene TRBJ2-2; 10 nucleotides agree with TRBD2. Germline CDR1 KGHDR, CDR2 SFDVKD. There are 16 residues in the CDR3. Trimming at V came to 4 bases and at J to 6 bases, leaving 7 bases not matched to a gene. In DNA form, the CDR3 reads TGTGCCACCAGTGAAGCTAGCGGGAGAATCGCCGGGGAGCTGTTTTTT. Amino acid sequence: CATSEASGRIAGELFF.

The V and J genes are TRBV5-1 and TRBJ1-1, with 7 bases identical to TRBD1. The trim removed 5 bases at V and 3 bases at J, leaving 7 bases unmatched. CDR1 and CDR2 (germline): SGHRS, YFSETQ. This CDR3 has 14 amino acids. Written as DNA, the CDR3 is TGCGCCAGCAGAGAGGGGGCAGGGTACACTGAAGCTTTCTTT. It codes for CASREGAGYTEAFF. The whole variable domain, filled in from reference TRBV5-1 and TRBJ1-1, reads KAGVTQTPRYLIKTRGQQVTLSCSPISGHRSVSWYQQTPGQGLQFLFEYFSETQRNKGNFPGRFSGRQFSNSRSEMNVSTLELGDSALYLCASREGAGYTEAFFGQGTRLTVV.

V is TRBV7-2 and J is TRBJ2-1; no definite D call. The CDR3 is 11 residues long. Trimming stripped 1 base from V and 10 bases from J, with 5 bases between. Germline CDR1 reads SGHTA; CDR2 reads FQGNSA. Here the CDR3 DNA reads TGTGCCAGCAGCTTAGTGGAGGAGCAGTTCTTC. Protein: CASSLVEEQFF.

This chain connects TRBV18 to TRBJ1-1; tentatively, D is TRBD1 (5 bases). The CDR3 is made up of 14 amino acids. V shed 2 bases and J shed 2 bases, with 9 bases lying between them. Germline V lookup: CDR1 KGHSH, CDR2 LQKENI. The CDR3: CASSPGTANTEAFF. The CDR3 DNA reads as TGTGCCAGCTCACCAGGGACTGCTAACACTGAAGCTTTCTTT.

This clone was recorded once. The rearrangement uses TRBV7-6 and TRBJ1-4; the D is unclear. Trimming took off 3 bases at V and 0 bases at J, with 8 bases between the two ends. The CDR3 sequence is 15 residues long. CDR1 and CDR2 from the germline V gene are SGHVS and FNYEAQ. The CDR3 is CASSFDPATNEKLFF. CDR3 in DNA: TGTGCCAGCAGCTTTGATCCAGCAACTAATGAAAAACTGTTTTTT.

The chain combines TRBV27 with TRBJ1-1; a possible D gene is TRBD1 (6 bases). CDR1 MNHEY and CDR2 SMNVEV come from the germline V gene (reference sequence). This CDR3 has 14 residues. Trimming pared 10 bases from V and 0 bases from J, leaving 15 bases between. CDR3 sequence: CATKGGVMNTEAFF. In DNA form, the CDR3 reads TGTGCCACCAAGGGGGGGGTCATGAACACTGAAGCTTTCTTT.

The chain has TRBV29-1 and TRBJ2-1; the D gene is possibly TRBD1 (5 bases). The CDR3 is made up of 13 amino acids. V lost 3 bases and J lost 1, with 7 bases in between. Germline CDR1 SQVTM, CDR2 ANQGSEA. The DNA for the CDR3 is TGCAGCGTTGACAGGGTTTCCTACAATGAGCAGTTCTTC. Residues: CSVDRVSYNEQFF.

V is TRBV28 and J is TRBJ1-6, with no clear D. Germline CDR1 reads MDHEN; CDR2 reads SYDVKM. This CDR3 comprises 17 residues. The V gene lost 3 bases and the J gene lost 0 bases, with 12 bases spanning the gap. In nucleotides, the CDR3 is TGTGCCAGCAGTTTGGCCCAGCTAGTCTCCTATAATTCACCCCTCCACTTT. It yields the protein CASSLAQLVSYNSPLHF.

The rearrangement links TRBV29-1 to TRBJ2-7; a possible D gene is TRBD1 (6 bases). Trimming left V 4 bases short and J 6 bases short, with 13 bases between. This CDR3 spans 12 amino acids. The germline V gene has CDR1 SQVTM and CDR2 ANQGSEA. Here the CDR3 DNA reads TGCAGCGTTGGGGATGGGACATCCGAGCAGTACTTC. Translation: CSVGDGTSEQYF.

This clone was observed a single time. This sequence joins TRBV3-1 (or the pseudogene TRBV3-2) and TRBJ2-2, with D possibly matching TRBD1 (6 bases). V gave up 6 bases and J gave up 3 bases, with 14 bases separating them. The CDR3 is 15 amino acids. Germline V CDR1 and CDR2: LGHDT, YNNKEL (reference sequence). CDR3 in amino acids: CASSSRGTDTGELFF. CDR3 nucleotides: TGTGCCAGCAGTTCCAGGGGAACGGACACCGGGGAGCTGTTTTTT.

This rearrangement joins TRBV18 to TRBJ1-3; maybe TRBD1 (5 bases). V was pared by 7 bases and J by 2 bases, with 12 bases between. Germline V gene sequence: CDR1 KGHSH, CDR2 LQKENI. The CDR3 has 14 residues. The CDR3 DNA follows: TGTGCCAGCTACGACAGATTAACTGGAAACACCATATATTTT. It encodes CASYDRLTGNTIYF.

V gene TRBV7-2 combines with J gene TRBJ2-3; D possibly corresponds to TRBD1 (6 bases). V lost 5 bases, J lost 0 bases, and 15 bases lay in between. CDR1 SGHTA and CDR2 FQGNSA come from the germline V gene. The CDR3 sequence is 16 residues long. CDR3 sequence (DNA): TGTGCCAGCAGCCTCCGAGGGACAACTAGCACAGATACGCAGTATTTT. This codes for CASSLRGTTSTDTQYF.

The genes are TRBV7-6 and TRBJ2-5; TRBD1 aligns across 10 bases. V shed 5 bases and J 4 bases; nucleotides not matched to a gene: 7. The germline V gene has CDR1 SGHVS and CDR2 FNYEAQ. The CDR3 runs 15 residues. CDR3 region: CASSRTGGRGETQYF. CDR3 sequence (DNA): TGTGCCAGCAGCCGGACAGGGGGGCGGGGAGAGACCCAGTACTTC. Combining the CDR3 with reference TRBV7-6 and TRBJ2-5 gives the whole variable domain GAGVSQSPRYKVTKRGQDVALRCDPISGHVSLYWYRQALGQGPEFLTYFNYEAQQDKSGLPNDRFSAERPEGSISTLTIQRTEQRDSAMYRCASSRTGGRGETQYFGPGTRLLVL.

This clone was detected only once. V is TRBV5-5 and J is TRBJ2-2, with a possible D match to TRBD1 (6 bases). Between the trimmed V and J ends, which lost 0 bases and 4 bases, there was a span of 13 bases. This CDR3 has 16 amino acids. The germline V gene encodes CDR1 SGHKS and CDR2 YYEKEE (reference sequence). The CDR3 reads CASSLELGTSTGELFF. CDR3 bases: TGTGCCAGCAGCTTGGAGTTGGGGACATCCACCGGGGAGCTGTTTTTT.

The rearrangement links TRBV27 to TRBJ1-2, with a tentative D call TRBD1 (5 bases). This CDR3 has 14 residues. Germline values: CDR1 MNHEY, CDR2 SMNVEV (reference sequence). V lost 8 bases and J 5 bases, leaving 18 bases between the germline ends. CDR3: CASGTWGRAYGYTF. CDR3 DNA: TGTGCCAGCGGTACCTGGGGGAGGGCTTATGGCTACACCTTC.

The rearrangement joins TRBV18 to TRBJ1-2, with D unclear. Trimming took 3 bases from V and 6 from J, leaving 14 bases between them. The germline V gene encodes CDR1 KGHSH and CDR2 LQKENI. The CDR3 length is 14 residues. As DNA, the CDR3 is TGTGCCAGCTCACCGGCGGAGTGGCGCGATGGCTACACCTTC. Amino acid sequence: CASSPAEWRDGYTF.

The V call is TRBV7-6, the J call TRBJ1-4; D unresolved. Trimming took 4 bases from V and 8 from J, leaving 8 bases between them. CDR3 length: 12 amino acids. In germline, CDR1 is SGHVS, CDR2 FNYEAQ. CDR3 DNA: TGTGCCAGCAGCTCCGAGAAGGAAAAACTGTTTTTT. Translating gives CASSSEKEKLFF.

This clone was found once. This chain joins TRBV11-2 and TRBJ2-1, with 10 bases identical to TRBD2. J gave up 4 bases and V 7 bases, and 13 bases lay outside the gene matches. The CDR3 runs 17 residues. The V gene's germline CDR1 is SGHAT and CDR2 FQNNGV. The CDR3: CASKKISGRHLYNEQFF. The CDR3 nucleotides are TGTGCCAGCAAAAAGATTAGCGGGAGGCATCTGTACAATGAGCAGTTCTTC. Variable domain in full (rest from reference TRBV11-2 and TRBJ2-1): EAGVAQSPRYKIIEKRQSVAFWCNPISGHATLYWYQQILGQGPKLLIQFQNNGVVDDSQLPKDRFSAERLKGVDSTLKIQPAKLEDSAVYLCASKKISGRHLYNEQFFGPGTRLTVL.

The chain employs TRBV18 and TRBJ2-1; possible D gene TRBD1, 7 bases. CDR1 and CDR2 (germline): KGHSH, LQKENI. CDR3 length: 14 residues. V lost 6 bases and J 10 bases, leaving 19 bases between the germline ends. The CDR3 here is CASSTRQGGQEQFF. DNA of the CDR3: TGTGCCAGCTCTACCCGACAGGGAGGTCAGGAGCAGTTCTTC.

The chain recombines TRBV5-1 with TRBJ2-2; 8 positions match TRBD2. CDR1 is SGHRS and CDR2 is YFSETQ in the germline V gene. The CDR3 is 19 amino acids. Germline trimming cut 2 bases from V and 0 bases from J; bases unmatched to any gene: 12. The DNA of the CDR3 is TGCGCCAGCAGCTTCACCCTGACTAGCGTGACCTCGAACACCGGGGAGCTGTTTTTT. Protein: CASSFTLTSVTSNTGELFF.

This chain links TRBV9 with TRBJ2-1; 7 nucleotides align to TRBD2. V lost 4 bases to trimming and J lost 2 bases; unmatched junction nucleotides: 6. The germline V gene encodes CDR1 SGDLS and CDR2 YYNGEE. This CDR3 is 15 amino acids long. Here the CDR3 reads CASSSLAGPYNEQFF. In DNA, the CDR3 is TGTGCCAGCAGCTCTTTAGCGGGTCCCTACAATGAGCAGTTCTTC.

The chain employs TRBV7-9 and TRBJ1-3, with a tentative D call TRBD1 (5 bases). This CDR3 has 15 residues. V dropped 7 bases and J dropped 0 bases, with 13 bases sitting between them. The germline V gene encodes CDR1 SEHNR and CDR2 FQNEAQ (reference sequence). CDR3 sequence: CASTWGVGSGNTIYF. CDR3 nucleotide sequence: TGTGCCAGCACCTGGGGGGTTGGCTCTGGAAACACCATATATTTT.

The V and J genes are TRBV7-2 and TRBJ1-2; a weak D match, TRBD1 (6 bases). The CDR3 has 13 amino acids. The germline V and J ends were trimmed by 1 base and 8 bases, with 11 bases remaining between them. In germline, CDR1 is SGHTA, CDR2 FQGNSA. Here the CDR3 reads CASSLDWGGGYTF. The CDR3 nucleotides read TGTGCCAGCAGCTTAGATTGGGGGGGCGGCTACACCTTC.

The rearrangement joins TRBV12-3 or TRBV12-4 to TRBJ1-5; TRBD1 might be the D (5 bases). V lost 0 bases to trimming and J lost 6 bases, with 6 bases between them. This CDR3 spans 13 amino acids. CDR3 sequence: CASSLAGGQPQHF. The CDR3 DNA sequence: TGTGCCAGCAGTTTAGCGGGGGGTCAGCCCCAGCATTTT.

The rearrangement links TRBV5-1 to TRBJ2-1, with 9 bases identical to TRBD2. V was clipped by 0 bases and J by 2 bases; unmatched bases: 3. Germline V gene lookup returns CDR1 SGHRS and CDR2 YFSETQ. The CDR3 extends over 16 amino acids. CDR3 loop: CASSLAAGGPYNEQFF. The CDR3 DNA is TGCGCCAGCAGCTTGGCAGCGGGAGGCCCCTACAATGAGCAGTTCTTC. Drawing the rest from reference TRBV5-1 and TRBJ2-1, the complete variable domain is KAGVTQTPRYLIKTRGQQVTLSCSPISGHRSVSWYQQTPGQGLQFLFEYFSETQRNKGNFPGRFSGRQFSNSRSEMNVSTLELGDSALYLCASSLAAGGPYNEQFFGPGTRLTVL.

This chain joins TRBV6-6 and TRBJ1-2; D perhaps matches TRBD1 (5 bases). The CDR3 has 15 amino acids. The germline CDR1 and CDR2 sequences are MNHNY and SVGAGI (reference sequence). Deletions cut 4 bases from V and 2 bases from J, with 14 bases between. CDR3 nucleotides: TGTGCCAGCAGTTTGCCAGGGCGAGCAAACTATGGCTACACCTTC. Translating it yields CASSLPGRANYGYTF.